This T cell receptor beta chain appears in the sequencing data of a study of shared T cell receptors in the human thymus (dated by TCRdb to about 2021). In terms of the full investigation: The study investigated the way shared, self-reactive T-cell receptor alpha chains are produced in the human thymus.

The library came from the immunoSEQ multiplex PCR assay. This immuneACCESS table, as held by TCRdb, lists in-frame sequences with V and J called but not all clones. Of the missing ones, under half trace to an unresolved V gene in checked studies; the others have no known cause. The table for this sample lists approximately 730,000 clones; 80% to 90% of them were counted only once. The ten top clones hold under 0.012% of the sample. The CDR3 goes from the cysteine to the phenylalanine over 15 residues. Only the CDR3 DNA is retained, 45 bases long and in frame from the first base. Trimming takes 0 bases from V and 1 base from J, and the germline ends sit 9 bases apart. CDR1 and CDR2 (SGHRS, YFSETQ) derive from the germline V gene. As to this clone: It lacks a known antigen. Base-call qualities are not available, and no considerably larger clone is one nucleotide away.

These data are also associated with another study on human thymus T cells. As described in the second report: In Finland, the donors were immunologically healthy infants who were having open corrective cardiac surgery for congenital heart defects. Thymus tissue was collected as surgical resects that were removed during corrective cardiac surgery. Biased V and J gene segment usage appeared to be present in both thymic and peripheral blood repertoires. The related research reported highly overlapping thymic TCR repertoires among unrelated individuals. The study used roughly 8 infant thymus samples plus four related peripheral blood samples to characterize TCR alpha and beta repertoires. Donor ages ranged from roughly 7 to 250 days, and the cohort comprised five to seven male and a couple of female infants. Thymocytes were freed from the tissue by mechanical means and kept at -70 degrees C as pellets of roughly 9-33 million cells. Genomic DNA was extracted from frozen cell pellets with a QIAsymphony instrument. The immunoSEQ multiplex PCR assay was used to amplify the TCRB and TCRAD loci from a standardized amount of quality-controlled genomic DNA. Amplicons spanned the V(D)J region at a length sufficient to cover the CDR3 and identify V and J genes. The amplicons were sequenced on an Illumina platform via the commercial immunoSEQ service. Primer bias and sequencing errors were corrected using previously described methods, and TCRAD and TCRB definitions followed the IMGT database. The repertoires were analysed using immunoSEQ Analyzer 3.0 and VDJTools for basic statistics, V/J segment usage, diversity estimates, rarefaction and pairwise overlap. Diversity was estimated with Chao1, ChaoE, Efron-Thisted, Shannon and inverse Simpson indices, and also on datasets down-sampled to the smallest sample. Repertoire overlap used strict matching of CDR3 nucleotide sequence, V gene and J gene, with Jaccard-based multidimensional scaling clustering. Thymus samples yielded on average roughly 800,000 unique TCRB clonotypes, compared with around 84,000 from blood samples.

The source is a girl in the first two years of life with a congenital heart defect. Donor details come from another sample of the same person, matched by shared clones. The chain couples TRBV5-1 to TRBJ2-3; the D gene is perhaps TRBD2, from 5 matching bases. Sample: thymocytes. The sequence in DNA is TGCGCCAGCAGCTTGGAACCCGGGGGCACAGATACGCAGTATTTT. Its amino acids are CASSLEPGGTDTQYF.